The TCR beta chain under discussion was sequenced for a study of T cell clones after liver transplantation. The table came from immunoSEQ multiplex PCR; TCRdb's copy has only in-frame clones and leaves some out. Here the sample spans tens of thousands of clones, approximately 87% being singletons. A remark on this clone: Its antigen remains unknown.

The CDR3 covers 15 residues. CDR1 is MNHEY, CDR2 SMNVEV, per germline (reference sequence). J gave up 2 bases and V 4 bases, and 2 bases lay outside the gene matches. Sorting of unstimulated PBMCs yielded separate CD3+CD4+ and CD3+CD8+ fractions. Findings of the study overall: Post-transplant, graft-donor-reactive CD4 TCRbeta sequences in blood dropped significantly in most of the 8 subjects.

The sequence was obtained from a human patient who received a liver transplant. Some T cells may be graft donor cells. The sequences come from CD8+ T cells from blood, collected 12 months after liver transplant. The genes are TRBV27 and TRBJ2-7; 13 nucleotides line up with TRBD2. The DNA of the CDR3 is TGTGCCAGCAGTTCACTAGCGGGAGGGACCTACGAGCAGTACTTC. This codes for CASSSLAGGTYEQYF.